The 4 T cell receptor beta chains below come from one sample, sequenced in a study of response to subunit inactivated influenza vaccine. TCRdb processed the RT-PCR reads anew with MiXCR; each CDR3 protein has one entry. The profile shows over 300,000 distinct CDR3 sequences, just over 20% of them singletons. The specimen comprised PBMCs from blood, sampled approximately 22 months after vaccination. The receptor set was obtained from a man in his fifties or sixties who received an inactivated influenza vaccine.

The V call is TRBV5-5, the J call TRBJ2-7, with D possibly being TRBD1 (5 bases). This CDR3 is 17 amino acids long. V gave up 5 bases and J gave up 2 bases, with 23 bases separating them. Germline V lookup: CDR1 SGHKS, CDR2 YYEKEE (reference sequence). In DNA form, the CDR3 reads TGTGCCAGCAGAAATATGGGGCTTGGCACCCCGACCTACGAGCAGTACTTC. Translated: CASRNMGLGTPTYEQYF. Full variable domain (rest looked up from reference TRBV5-5 and TRBJ2-7): DAGVTQSPTHLIKTRGQQVTLRCSPISGHKSVSWYQQVLGQGPQFIFQYYEKEERGRGNFPDRFSARQFPNYSSELNVNALLLGDSALYLCASRNMGLGTPTYEQYFGPGTRLTVT.

The CDR3 reads CAISRDQATEAFF. In DNA, the CDR3 is TGTGCCATCAGTCGGGATCAGGCGACTGAAGCTTTCTTT. The chain is built from TRBV10-3 and TRBJ1-1; D gene ambiguous. Germline CDR1 is ENHRY and CDR2 is SYGVKD. V shed 5 bases and J shed 5 bases, with 12 bases lying between them. The CDR3 spans 13 residues.

This chain joins TRBV29-1 and TRBJ2-6; D possibly matches TRBD1 or TRBD2 (5 bases each). V was clipped by 7 bases and J by 0 bases, with 13 bases between them. This CDR3 region has 15 residues. Germline V gene sequence: CDR1 SQVTM, CDR2 ANQGSEA. The CDR3 bases are TGCAGCGCAAGGGGAGCCAGCTCTGGGGCCAACGTCCTGACTTTC. Translating gives CSARGASSGANVLTF.

This clonotype was seen a handful of times. This rearrangement joins TRBV9 to TRBJ2-7, with 7 bases fitting TRBD2. CDR3 length: 14 amino acids. Germline CDR1 is SGDLS and CDR2 is YYNGEE. The J segment lost 0 bases and the V segment lost 4 bases, leaving 4 bases of the junction unmatched. In DNA form, the CDR3 reads TGTGCCAGCAGCATGGGACTACACTCCTACGAGCAGTACTTC. Translating gives CASSMGLHSYEQYF.